Presented here are 8 T cell receptor beta chains from one specimen sequenced in a study of T-cell memory formation after mild COVID-19. Each CDR3 protein gets one entry after TCRdb re-called the 5' RACE reads with MiXCR. Seen here are about 210,000 distinct CDR3 sequences, around 30% observed once, and the top ten hold approximately 10%. The source material was PBMCs or a T cell subset sorted from them (not recorded which). The receptors derive from an adult woman who had mild COVID-19 (a few samples of this study predate the infection). Cell type and time point are not known.

This clonotype has at least ten counts. The chain joins TRBV12-3 or TRBV12-4 to TRBJ2-2; D unclear. V gave up 8 bases and J gave up 7 bases, with 20 bases separating them. This CDR3 is built from 15 residues. DNA of the CDR3: TGTGCCAGCCAAACATCCCAAACTGGTGGCGGGGAGCTGTTTTTT. Amino acid sequence: CASQTSQTGGGELFF.

The CDR3 loop reads CASSPQTGLNTEAFF. DNA of the CDR3: TGTGCCAGCAGCCCACAGACAGGATTGAACACTGAAGCTTTCTTT. The chain recombines TRBV7-2 with TRBJ1-1, with D possibly matching TRBD1 (6 bases). This CDR3 spans 15 amino acids. Germline lookup yields CDR1 SGHTA and CDR2 FQGNSA. The V end lost 5 bases, the J end lost 0 bases, and 13 bases lay between the germline ends.

The chain is built from TRBV6-2 or TRBV6-3 and TRBJ2-3; possibly TRBD2 for D (5 bases). The ends were cut back, 8 bases at V and 2 bases at J, with 14 bases in the middle. This CDR3 is 14 amino acids long. Germline CDR1 is MNHEY and CDR2 is SVGEGT. CDR3 in DNA: TGTGCCAGCTCCGACTACCCCGACACAGATACGCAGTATTTT. Its translation: CASSDYPDTDTQYF.

This chain connects TRBV7-2 to TRBJ1-6; D is unclear. The CDR3 is made up of 14 amino acids. V lost 2 bases and J lost 3, with 5 bases in between. Germline lookup yields CDR1 SGHTA and CDR2 FQGNSA. CDR3 DNA: TGTGCCAGCAGCTTACAGAACTATAATTCACCCCTCCACTTT. Its translation is CASSLQNYNSPLHF.

This chain links TRBV2 with TRBJ1-4, with TRBD1 as a possible D gene (5 bases). This CDR3 region has 15 residues. V lost 5 bases and J 2 bases, leaving 12 bases between the germline ends. The V gene's germline CDR1 is SNHLY and CDR2 FYNNEI. CDR3 sequence (DNA): TGTGCCAGCAGTCGGGGACGGCTCACTAATGAAAAACTGTTTTTT. Translating it yields CASSRGRLTNEKLFF.

This clonotype appeared a few times. V usage is TRBV6-2 or TRBV6-3 and J usage is TRBJ2-7; D tentatively fits TRBD1 or TRBD2 (5 bases each). This CDR3 spans 15 amino acids. From germline, CDR1 is MNHEY and CDR2 SVGEGT. V was pared by 4 bases and J by 0 bases, with 13 bases between. The CDR3 coding sequence is TGTGCCAGCAGTTGGGACGAAAGGAGCTCCTACGAGCAGTACTTC. Encoded protein: CASSWDERSSYEQYF.

CDR3 residues: CASSQGTLGPQHF. CDR3 nucleotide sequence: TGTGCCAGCAGCCAAGGGACCTTGGGCCCCCAGCATTTT. The chain is built from TRBV3-1 and TRBJ1-5; no clear D. The length of the CDR3 is 13 residues. The germline V gene encodes CDR1 LGHDT and CDR2 YNNKEL (reference sequence). Trimming stripped 1 base from V and 10 bases from J, with 11 bases between.

This clonotype was seen more than once but under ten times. The chain is built from TRBV4-1 and TRBJ2-1; 8 nucleotides align to TRBD1. The CDR3 sequence is 16 residues long. CDR1 is MGHRA and CDR2 is YSYEKL in the germline V gene. Trimming at V came to 2 bases and at J to 5 bases, leaving 8 bases not matched to a gene. The DNA for the CDR3 is TGCGCCAGCAGCCAAATTGGGACAGGAGCTGACAATGAGCAGTTCTTC. Translating it yields CASSQIGTGADNEQFF.